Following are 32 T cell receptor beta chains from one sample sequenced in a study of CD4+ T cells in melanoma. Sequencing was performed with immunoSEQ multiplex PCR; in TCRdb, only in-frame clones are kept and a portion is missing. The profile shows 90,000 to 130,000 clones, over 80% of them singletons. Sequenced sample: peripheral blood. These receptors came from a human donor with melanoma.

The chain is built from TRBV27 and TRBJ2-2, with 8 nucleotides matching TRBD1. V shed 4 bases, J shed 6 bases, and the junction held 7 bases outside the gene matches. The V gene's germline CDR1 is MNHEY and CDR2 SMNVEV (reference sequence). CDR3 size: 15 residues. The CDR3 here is CASSSPQQGAGELFF. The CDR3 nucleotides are TGTGCCAGCAGTTCCCCTCAACAGGGGGCCGGGGAGCTGTTTTTT.

Here the CDR3 DNA reads TGTGCCAGCAGCTTCGACCTTAACTATGGCTACACCTTC. Its protein product is CASSFDLNYGYTF. V is TRBV5-5 and J is TRBJ1-2; D not certain. V lost 2 bases and J lost 1, with 6 bases in between. The CDR3 spans 13 residues. Germline assignment: CDR1 SGHKS and CDR2 YYEKEE (reference sequence).

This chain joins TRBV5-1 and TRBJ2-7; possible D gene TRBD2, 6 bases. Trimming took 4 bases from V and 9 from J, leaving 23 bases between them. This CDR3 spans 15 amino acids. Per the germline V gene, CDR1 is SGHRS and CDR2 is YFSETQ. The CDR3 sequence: CASSPDGRYGGWQYF. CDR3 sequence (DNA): TGCGCCAGCAGCCCCGACGGCCGCTACGGGGGATGGCAGTACTTC.

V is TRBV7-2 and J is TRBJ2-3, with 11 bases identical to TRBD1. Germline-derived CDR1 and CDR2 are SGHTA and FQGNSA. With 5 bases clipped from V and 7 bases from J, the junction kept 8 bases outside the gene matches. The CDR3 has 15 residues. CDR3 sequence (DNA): TGTGCCAGCAGCATACGGACAGGGGGCTTGAATACGCAGTATTTT. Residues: CASSIRTGGLNTQYF.

CDR3 loop: CAISVGDEQFF. In DNA, the CDR3 is TGTGCCATCAGCGTGGGCGATGAGCAGTTCTTC. The rearrangement links TRBV10-3 to TRBJ2-1, with D hard to call. This CDR3 spans 11 amino acids. Germline CDR1 ENHRY, CDR2 SYGVKD. With 6 bases removed from V and 8 bases from J, the gap between germline ends came to 8 bases.

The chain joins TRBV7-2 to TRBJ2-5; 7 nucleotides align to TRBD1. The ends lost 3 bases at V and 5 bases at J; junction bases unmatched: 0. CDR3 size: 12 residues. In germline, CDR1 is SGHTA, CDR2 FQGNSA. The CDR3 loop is CASSLDRETQYF. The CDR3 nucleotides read TGTGCCAGCAGCTTGGACAGGGAGACCCAGTACTTC.

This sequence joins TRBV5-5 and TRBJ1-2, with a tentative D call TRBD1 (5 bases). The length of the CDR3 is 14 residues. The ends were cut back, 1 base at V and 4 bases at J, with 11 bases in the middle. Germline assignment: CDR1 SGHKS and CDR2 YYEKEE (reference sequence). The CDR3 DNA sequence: TGTGCCAGCAGCTTGTCTCCAGGGACCTATGGCTACACCTTC. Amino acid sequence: CASSLSPGTYGYTF.

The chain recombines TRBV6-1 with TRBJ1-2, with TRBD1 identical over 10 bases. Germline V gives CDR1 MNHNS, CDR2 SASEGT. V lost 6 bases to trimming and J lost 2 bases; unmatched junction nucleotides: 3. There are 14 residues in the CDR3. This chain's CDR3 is CASSRTGGNYGYTF. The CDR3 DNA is TGTGCCAGCAGCAGGACAGGGGGAAACTATGGCTACACCTTC.

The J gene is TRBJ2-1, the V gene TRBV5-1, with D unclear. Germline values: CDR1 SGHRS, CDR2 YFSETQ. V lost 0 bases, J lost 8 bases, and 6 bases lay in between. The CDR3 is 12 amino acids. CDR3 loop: CASSLGGYEQFF. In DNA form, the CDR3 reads TGCGCCAGCAGCTTGGGAGGTTATGAGCAGTTCTTC.

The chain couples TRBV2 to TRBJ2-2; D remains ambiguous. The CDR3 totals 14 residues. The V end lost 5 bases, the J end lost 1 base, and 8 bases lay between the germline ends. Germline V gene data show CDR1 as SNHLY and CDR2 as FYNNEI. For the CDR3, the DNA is TGTGCCAGCAGTCGGGCAGGGAACACCGGGGAGCTGTTTTTT. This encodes CASSRAGNTGELFF.

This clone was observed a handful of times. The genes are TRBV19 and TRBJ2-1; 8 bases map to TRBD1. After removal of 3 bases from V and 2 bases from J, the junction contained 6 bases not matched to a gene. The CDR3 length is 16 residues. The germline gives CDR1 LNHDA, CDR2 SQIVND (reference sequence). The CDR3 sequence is CASSIGDRQPYNEQFF. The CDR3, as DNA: TGTGCCAGTAGTATTGGGGACAGGCAGCCCTACAATGAGCAGTTCTTC.

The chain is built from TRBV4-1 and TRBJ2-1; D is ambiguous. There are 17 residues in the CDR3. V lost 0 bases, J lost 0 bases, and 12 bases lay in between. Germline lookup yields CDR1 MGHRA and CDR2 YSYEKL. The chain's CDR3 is CASSQDELSSSYNEQFF. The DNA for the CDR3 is TGCGCCAGCAGCCAAGATGAACTCTCCAGCTCCTACAATGAGCAGTTCTTC.

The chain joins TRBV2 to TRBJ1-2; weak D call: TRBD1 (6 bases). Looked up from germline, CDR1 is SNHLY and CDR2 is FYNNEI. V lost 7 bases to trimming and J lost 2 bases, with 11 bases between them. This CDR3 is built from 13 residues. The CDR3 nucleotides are TGTGCCAGCACCCGGGACACCAACTATGGCTACACCTTC. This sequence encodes CASTRDTNYGYTF.

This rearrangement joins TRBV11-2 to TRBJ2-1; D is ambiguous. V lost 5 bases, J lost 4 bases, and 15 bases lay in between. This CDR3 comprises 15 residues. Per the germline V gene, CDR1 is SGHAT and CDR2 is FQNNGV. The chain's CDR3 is CASSLPLRIYNEQFF. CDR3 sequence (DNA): TGTGCCAGCAGCCTGCCCTTGAGAATATACAATGAGCAGTTCTTC.

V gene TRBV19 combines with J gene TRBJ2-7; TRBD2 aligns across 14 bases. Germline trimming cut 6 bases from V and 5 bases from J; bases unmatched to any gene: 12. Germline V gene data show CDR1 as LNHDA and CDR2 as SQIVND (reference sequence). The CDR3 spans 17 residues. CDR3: CASSPPRLAGGPNEQYF. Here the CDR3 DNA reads TGTGCCAGTAGCCCCCCCAGACTAGCGGGAGGGCCTAACGAGCAGTACTTC.

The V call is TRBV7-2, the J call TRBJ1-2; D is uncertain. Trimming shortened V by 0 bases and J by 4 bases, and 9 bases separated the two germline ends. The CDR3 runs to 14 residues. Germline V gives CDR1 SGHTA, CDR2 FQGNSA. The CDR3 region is CASSLAAGSYGYTF. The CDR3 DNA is TGTGCCAGCAGCTTAGCGGCGGGGAGCTATGGCTACACCTTC.

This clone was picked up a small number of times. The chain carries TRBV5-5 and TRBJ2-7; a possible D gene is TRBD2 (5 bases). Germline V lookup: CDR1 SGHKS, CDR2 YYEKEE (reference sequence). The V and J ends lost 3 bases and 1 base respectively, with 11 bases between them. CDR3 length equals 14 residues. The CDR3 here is CASSSEVTSYEQYF. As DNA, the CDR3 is TGTGCCAGCAGCTCGGAGGTGACATCCTACGAGCAGTACTTC.

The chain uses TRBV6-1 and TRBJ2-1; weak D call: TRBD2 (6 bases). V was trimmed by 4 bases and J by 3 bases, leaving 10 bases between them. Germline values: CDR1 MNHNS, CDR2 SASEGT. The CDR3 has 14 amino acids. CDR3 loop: CASSGGAGYNEQFF. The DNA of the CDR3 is TGTGCCAGCAGTGGCGGGGCAGGCTACAATGAGCAGTTCTTC.

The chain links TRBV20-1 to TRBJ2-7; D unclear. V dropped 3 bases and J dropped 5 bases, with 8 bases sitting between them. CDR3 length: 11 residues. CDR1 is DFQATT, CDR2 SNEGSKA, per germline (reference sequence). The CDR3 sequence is CSASQADEQYF. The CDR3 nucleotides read TGCAGTGCTAGCCAGGCGGACGAGCAGTACTTC.

CDR3 sequence reads: CASIPPPGDTQYF. CDR3 sequence (DNA): TGTGCCAGCATCCCGCCACCGGGAGATACGCAGTATTTT. This chain connects TRBV7-9 to TRBJ2-3; D not certain. Trimming removed 7 bases at V and 5 bases at J, with 13 bases between. This CDR3 region has 13 residues. The V gene's germline CDR1 is SEHNR and CDR2 FQNEAQ (reference sequence).

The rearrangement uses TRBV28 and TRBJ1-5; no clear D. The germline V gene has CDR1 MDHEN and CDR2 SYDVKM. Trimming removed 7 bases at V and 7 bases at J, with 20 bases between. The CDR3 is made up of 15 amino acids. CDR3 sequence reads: CASTLQWTAGQPQHF. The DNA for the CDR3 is TGTGCCAGCACCCTCCAGTGGACCGCCGGGCAGCCCCAGCATTTT.

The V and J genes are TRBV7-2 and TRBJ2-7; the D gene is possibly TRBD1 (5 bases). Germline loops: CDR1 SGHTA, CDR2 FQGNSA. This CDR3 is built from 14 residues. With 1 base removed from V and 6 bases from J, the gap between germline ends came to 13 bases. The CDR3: CASSLDRIGGEQYF. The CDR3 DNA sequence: TGTGCCAGCAGCTTAGACAGGATCGGCGGCGAGCAGTACTTC.

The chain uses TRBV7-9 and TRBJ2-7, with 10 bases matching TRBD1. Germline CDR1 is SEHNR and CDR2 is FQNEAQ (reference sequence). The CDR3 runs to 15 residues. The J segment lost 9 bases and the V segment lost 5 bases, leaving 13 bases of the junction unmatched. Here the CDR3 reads CASSRRQGADEGQYF. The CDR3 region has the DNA TGTGCCAGCAGCCGGCGACAGGGGGCGGACGAAGGGCAGTACTTC.

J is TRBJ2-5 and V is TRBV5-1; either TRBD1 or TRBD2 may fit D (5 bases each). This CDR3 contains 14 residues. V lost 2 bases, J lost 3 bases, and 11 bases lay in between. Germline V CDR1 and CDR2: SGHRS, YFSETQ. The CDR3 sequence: CASSFGTGKETQYF. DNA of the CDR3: TGCGCCAGCAGCTTTGGGACGGGGAAAGAGACCCAGTACTTC.

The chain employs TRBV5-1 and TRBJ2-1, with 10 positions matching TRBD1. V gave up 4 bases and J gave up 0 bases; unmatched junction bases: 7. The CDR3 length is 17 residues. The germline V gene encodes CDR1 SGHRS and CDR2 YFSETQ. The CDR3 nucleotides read TGCGCCAGCAGCAAGGACAGGGGGTCCAGCTCCTACAATGAGCAGTTCTTC. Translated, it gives CASSKDRGSSSYNEQFF.

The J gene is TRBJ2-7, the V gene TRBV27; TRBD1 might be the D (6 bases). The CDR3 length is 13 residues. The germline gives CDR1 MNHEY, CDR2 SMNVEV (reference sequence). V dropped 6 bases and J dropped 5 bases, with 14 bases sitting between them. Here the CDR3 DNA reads TGTGCCAGCAGCCTCTCAGGGGACCACGAGCAGTACTTC. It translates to CASSLSGDHEQYF.

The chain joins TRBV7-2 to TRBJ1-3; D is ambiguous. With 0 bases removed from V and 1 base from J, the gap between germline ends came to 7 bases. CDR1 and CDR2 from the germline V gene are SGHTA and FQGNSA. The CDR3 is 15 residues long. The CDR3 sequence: CASSLARQSGNTIYF. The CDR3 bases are TGTGCCAGCAGCTTAGCCCGGCAGTCTGGAAACACCATATATTTT.

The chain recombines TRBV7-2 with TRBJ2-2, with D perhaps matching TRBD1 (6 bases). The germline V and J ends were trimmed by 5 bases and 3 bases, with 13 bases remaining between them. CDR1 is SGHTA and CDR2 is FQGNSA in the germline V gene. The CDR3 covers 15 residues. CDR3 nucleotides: TGTGCCAGCAGCACAGGACAGCGGTACACCGGGGAGCTGTTTTTT. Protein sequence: CASSTGQRYTGELFF.

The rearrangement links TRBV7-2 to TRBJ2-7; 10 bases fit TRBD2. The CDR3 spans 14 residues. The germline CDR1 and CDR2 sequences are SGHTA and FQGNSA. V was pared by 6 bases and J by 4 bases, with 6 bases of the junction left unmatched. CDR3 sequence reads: CASRAGTSAYEQYF. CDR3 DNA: TGTGCCAGCAGGGCCGGGACTAGCGCTTACGAGCAGTACTTC.

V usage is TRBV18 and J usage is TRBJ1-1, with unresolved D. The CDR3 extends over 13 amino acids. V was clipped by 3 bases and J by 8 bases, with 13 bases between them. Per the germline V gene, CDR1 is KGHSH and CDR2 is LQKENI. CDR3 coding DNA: TGTGCCAGCTCACCCTACAACGGACCCGAAGCTTTCTTT. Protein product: CASSPYNGPEAFF.

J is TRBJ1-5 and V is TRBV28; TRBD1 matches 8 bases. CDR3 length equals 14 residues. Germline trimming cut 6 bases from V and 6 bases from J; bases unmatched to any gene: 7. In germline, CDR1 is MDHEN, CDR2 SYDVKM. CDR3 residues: CASRQGDRGQPQHF. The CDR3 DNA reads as TGTGCCAGCAGACAGGGGGATCGTGGTCAGCCCCAGCATTTT. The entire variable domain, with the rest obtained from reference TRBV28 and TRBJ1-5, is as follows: DVKVTQSSRYLVKRTGEKVFLECVQDMDHENMFWYRQDPGLGLRLIYFSYDVKMKEKGDIPEGYSVSREKKERFSLILESASTNQTSMYLCASRQGDRGQPQHFGDGTRLSIL.

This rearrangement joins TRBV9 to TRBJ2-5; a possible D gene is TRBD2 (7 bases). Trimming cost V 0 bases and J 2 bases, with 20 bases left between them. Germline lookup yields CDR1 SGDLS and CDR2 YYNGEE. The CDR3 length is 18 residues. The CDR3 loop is CASSVGMGASGQQETQYF. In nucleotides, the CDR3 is TGTGCCAGCAGCGTAGGAATGGGGGCTAGCGGCCAACAAGAGACCCAGTACTTC.